A single sample gave rise to the 18 T cell receptor beta chains below, sequenced in a study of CD8+CD57+ T cells in acquired aplastic anemia. An expansion of CD8+CD57+ cells by flow cytometry had been shown in patients chosen for sequencing. The template for TCR beta VDJ and CDR3 sequence profiling was genomic DNA. TCRdb analysed the reads with MiXCR anew, one entry per CDR3 protein. The table lists under 200,000 distinct CDR3 sequences, approximately 48% of them singletons, with 1.8% in the top ten. Sequencing was done on a sample of sorted CD4+, CD8+, or CD8+CD57+ T cells (not recorded which) from PBMCs. The receptors come from a human donor with aplastic anemia.

This clonotype was observed at least ten times. The chain's CDR3 is CASSVRSGGTDTQYF. CDR3 DNA: TGTGCCAGCAGTGTTCGTAGCGGGGGCACAGATACGCAGTATTTT. V and J are TRBV2 and TRBJ2-3; TRBD2 matches 8 bases. V dropped 4 bases and J dropped 1; count of bases not matched to a gene: 4. The length of the CDR3 is 15 residues. Germline-derived CDR1 and CDR2 are SNHLY and FYNNEI.

V is TRBV12-3 or TRBV12-4 and J is TRBJ2-7, with a weak D call TRBD1 (5 bases). V was cut by 8 bases and J by 5 bases, with 25 bases left in between. The CDR3 length is 16 residues. CDR3: CASLDGADRSPDEQYF. DNA of the CDR3: TGTGCCAGCCTCGATGGGGCCGACAGATCTCCGGACGAGCAGTACTTC.

In this sample, this clonotype turned up many times. The chain couples TRBV5-1 to TRBJ2-1; 7 positions match TRBD1. The CDR3 is 13 amino acids. Germline trimming cut 8 bases from V and 6 bases from J; bases unmatched to any gene: 8. Germline-derived CDR1 and CDR2 are SGHRS and YFSETQ. CDR3 nucleotides: TGCGCCAGTTCCTGGACAGGCGGCAATGAGCAGTTCTTC. Its protein product is CASSWTGGNEQFF.

As to this clonotype: The junction departs from germline at one end; a sequencing error may be responsible. The gene calls are TRBV10-3 and TRBJ2-7, with D possibly TRBD2 on 6 matching bases. The length of the CDR3 is 13 residues. In germline, CDR1 is ENHRY, CDR2 SYGVKD. CDR3 in DNA: TGTGCCACCAGTGACCCCGGGACTCACGAGCAGTACTTC. It codes for CATSDPGTHEQYF.

The sample holds many counts of this clonotype. CDR3 loop: CASSTPRGGDNEQFF. In DNA, the CDR3 is TGTGCCAGCAGCACACCTAGGGGGGGAGACAATGAGCAGTTCTTC. This chain links TRBV4-2 with TRBJ2-1, with a weak D call TRBD2 (7 bases). Germline assignment: CDR1 LGHNA and CDR2 YNFKEQ. Trimming pared 5 bases from V and 5 bases from J, leaving 16 bases between. The CDR3 loop spans 15 amino acids.

In this sample, this clonotype turned up a few times. The V call is TRBV15, the J call TRBJ2-1, with TRBD1 identical over 9 bases. V was clipped by 1 base and J by 5 bases; unmatched bases: 3. Germline V CDR1 and CDR2: LNHNV, YYDKDF (reference sequence). The CDR3 is made up of 15 amino acids. In nucleotides, the CDR3 is TGTGCCACCAGCAGAGTGGACAGGGGCAACAATGAGCAGTTCTTC. This sequence encodes CATSRVDRGNNEQFF.

This chain links TRBV11-2 with TRBJ1-3; 8 bases align to TRBD1. The V and J ends lost 6 bases and 2 bases, in that order; junction bases with no gene match: 6. The germline CDR1 and CDR2 sequences are SGHAT and FQNNGV. The CDR3 runs to 15 residues. CDR3 sequence: CASRPGQGPGNTIYF. CDR3 nucleotide sequence: TGTGCCAGCAGGCCAGGACAGGGCCCTGGAAACACCATATATTTT.

The gene calls are TRBV19 and TRBJ1-2; 8 positions match TRBD1. Germline V lookup: CDR1 LNHDA, CDR2 SQIVND (reference sequence). V was pared by 5 bases and J by 3 bases, with 14 bases of the junction left unmatched. The CDR3 consists of 17 residues. The CDR3 protein is CASSVWTGTSGDYGYTF. The DNA of the CDR3 is TGTGCCAGTAGTGTATGGACAGGGACCAGCGGTGACTATGGCTACACCTTC.

The chain uses TRBV7-3 and TRBJ1-5; weak D call: TRBD1 (5 bases). V lost 5 bases and J lost 6, with 11 bases in between. The CDR3 spans 13 residues. Germline-derived CDR1 and CDR2 are SGHTA and FQGTGA. CDR3 bases: TGTGCCAGCAGCCTTTCCACAGGTCAGCCCCAGCATTTT. Its translation is CASSLSTGQPQHF.

Here the CDR3 reads CASSRRGSNEKLFF. DNA for the CDR3: TGTGCCAGCAGCCGGAGGGGCTCTAATGAAAAACTGTTTTTT. The V call is TRBV3-1, the J call TRBJ1-4, with D tentatively TRBD1 (5 bases). The CDR3 spans 14 residues. CDR1 and CDR2 from the germline V gene are LGHDT and YNNKEL (reference sequence). V was shortened by 4 bases and J by 3 bases, with 9 bases between the two germline ends.

This clonotype was counted at least ten times. The chain joins TRBV7-2 to TRBJ1-3, with D perhaps TRBD1 (6 bases). V lost 5 bases to trimming and J lost 1 base, with 12 bases between them. The CDR3 length is 15 residues. The germline gives CDR1 SGHTA, CDR2 FQGNSA. The CDR3 bases are TGTGCCAGCAGCCATGGGACAAGGTCTGGAAACACCATATATTTT. Translation gives CASSHGTRSGNTIYF.

As to this clonotype: A much larger clone is a single base away; this may be a read error. The chain links TRBV7-2 to TRBJ2-7; 11 bases line up with TRBD2. The ends lost 10 bases at V and 1 base at J; junction bases unmatched: 3. Germline V gene sequence: CDR1 SGHTA, CDR2 FQGNSA. CDR3 length: 13 amino acids. CDR3 amino acids: CATRTSGSYEQYF. CDR3 nucleotides: TGTGCCACCAGGACTAGCGGGTCCTACGAGCAGTACTTC.

This clonotype turned up a few times. The chain uses TRBV10-1 and TRBJ1-6, with D uncertain. Germline values: CDR1 WNHNN, CDR2 SYGVQD (reference sequence). Trimming stripped 9 bases from V and 10 bases from J, with 10 bases between. This CDR3 has 11 residues. CDR3 sequence: CARKEGSPLHF. The CDR3 region has the DNA TGCGCCAGGAAGGAGGGCTCACCCCTCCACTTT.

In its sample, this clonotype was seen many times. The CDR3 nucleotides are TGTGCCAGCAGCTTAGGAGGATTCAATTCACCCCTCCACTTT. As protein: CASSLGGFNSPLHF. V usage is TRBV7-2 and J usage is TRBJ1-6; D is unresolved. There are 14 residues in the CDR3. The V end was cut by 1 base, the J end by 7 bases, with 8 bases between. In germline, CDR1 is SGHTA, CDR2 FQGNSA. The variable domain in full, completed from reference TRBV7-2 and TRBJ1-6, reads GAGVSQSPSNKVTEKGKDVELRCDPISGHTALYWYRQSLGQGLEFLIYFQGNSAPDKSGLPSDRFSAERTGGSVSTLTIQRTQQEDSAVYLCASSLGGFNSPLHFGNGTRLTVT.

This chain connects TRBV6-1 to TRBJ1-5; D gene ambiguous. The CDR3 sequence is 16 residues long. The V gene lost 3 bases and the J gene lost 2 bases, with 14 bases spanning the gap. Germline V gene sequence: CDR1 MNHNS, CDR2 SASEGT. Written as DNA, the CDR3 is TGTGCCAGCAGTGATTTCCGGCGGCACGGCAATCAGCCCCAGCATTTT. It yields the protein CASSDFRRHGNQPQHF.

This sequence joins TRBV19 and TRBJ1-1, with a possible D match to TRBD1 (6 bases). The CDR3 has 14 residues. V was trimmed by 7 bases and J by 2 bases, leaving 14 bases between them. Per the germline V gene, CDR1 is LNHDA and CDR2 is SQIVND (reference sequence). CDR3 residues: CASIKGDKNTEAFF. For the CDR3, the DNA is TGTGCCAGTATCAAGGGGGACAAAAACACTGAAGCTTTCTTT.

The V gene is TRBV7-7, the J gene TRBJ2-5; the D is unclear. CDR3 length: 13 residues. Germline CDR1 SSHAT, CDR2 FNYEAQ (reference sequence). V was trimmed by 6 bases and J by 4 bases, leaving 12 bases between them. The CDR3 loop is CASRGTEGETQYF. For the CDR3, the DNA is TGTGCCAGCAGGGGCACAGAAGGAGAGACCCAGTACTTC.

This clonotype showed up just once. CDR3 amino acids: CASSYNRGQETQYF. CDR3 DNA: TGTGCCAGCAGTTACAACAGGGGCCAAGAGACCCAGTACTTC. The rearrangement uses TRBV2 and TRBJ2-5; TRBD1 matches at 7 bases. CDR1 and CDR2 (germline): SNHLY, FYNNEI. J was trimmed by 1 base and V by 5 bases; bases with no gene match: 4. This CDR3 comprises 14 residues.